This entry concerns a single TCR beta chain. Its target is not known. Use of 60 Vbeta and 13 Jbeta primers characterized the PCR. Sequencing used immunoSEQ multiplex PCR; TCRdb keeps in-frame clones, though not all of them. The data show about 130,000 clones, roughly 84% seen once. This specimen belongs to a study of cytomegalovirus exposure and HLA in healthy donors. Looking at the study overall: There were 85 million or so unique TCRs (from HLA-typed donors) in an early data release. Study results and caveats: Across HLA loci, a later analysis found differing TCR association rates, with DRB1 most and HLA-C fewest.

Sequenced: PBMCs. This receptor was identified in a man in his forties or fifties in good health and CMV-seronegative.

CDR3 nucleotides: TGCAGCGTTTGGTTGCGGGGGGGGCTCGATACGCAGTATTTT. Translation gives CSVWLRGGLDTQYF. This sequence joins TRBV29-1 and TRBJ2-3; 9 bases agree with TRBD2. Germline V lookup: CDR1 SQVTM, CDR2 ANQGSEA. The V segment lost 5 bases and the J segment 6 bases; nucleotides outside the gene matches: 9. The CDR3 runs 14 residues.